The 20 T cell receptor beta chains below were found in one sample sequenced in a study of T cells after yellow fever vaccination. TCRdb reanalysed the 5' RACE reads using MiXCR and keeps one entry per CDR3 protein. The data show hundreds of thousands of distinct CDR3 sequences, 8.5% to 10% seen once. The sequenced sample was CD4+ T cells sorted from PBMCs, obtained 5 days after the yellow fever booster vaccination. The origin of the receptors is a man aged 18 to 29 who received the YFV17D yellow fever vaccine.

This clonotype has ten or more counts. The CDR3 spells CAIRLGQQQETQYF. CDR3 nucleotides: TGTGCCATCAGGCTAGGGCAGCAACAAGAGACCCAGTACTTC. V is TRBV10-3 and J is TRBJ2-5; D call uncertain. CDR3 length equals 14 residues. The germline gives CDR1 ENHRY, CDR2 SYGVKD. V lost 6 bases to trimming and J lost 2 bases, with 13 bases between them.

This clonotype was recorded at least ten times. The DNA of the CDR3 is TGTGCCAGCAGCCTAGAAGCGGGGGTACGGGGGACCCAGTACTTC. Encoded protein: CASSLEAGVRGTQYF. The gene calls are TRBV6-6 and TRBJ2-5; 8 positions match TRBD2. Per germline, CDR1 MNHNY and CDR2 SVGAGI (reference sequence). V shed 6 bases and J 7 bases; nucleotides not matched to a gene: 13. The CDR3 spans 15 residues.

In this sample, this clonotype turned up a few times. The chain is built from TRBV7-2 and TRBJ1-2; D unresolved. The CDR3 has 12 residues. The germline CDR1 and CDR2 sequences are SGHTA and FQGNSA. Trimming stripped 5 bases from V and 3 bases from J, with 7 bases between. Written as DNA, the CDR3 is TGTGCCAGCAGCCGAGAGGACTATGGCTACACCTTC. Amino acid sequence: CASSREDYGYTF. Full variable domain (rest looked up from reference TRBV7-2 and TRBJ1-2): GAGVSQSPSNKVTEKGKDVELRCDPISGHTALYWYRQSLGQGLEFLIYFQGNSAPDKSGLPSDRFSAERTGGSVSTLTIQRTQQEDSAVYLCASSREDYGYTFGSGTRLTVV.

This clonotype was counted at least ten times. The chain links TRBV27 to TRBJ1-2; D is undetermined. V was cut by 5 bases and J by 2 bases, with 9 bases left in between. This CDR3 is built from 13 residues. Germline V gives CDR1 MNHEY, CDR2 SMNVEV (reference sequence). The CDR3 is CASSPAGNYGYTF. As DNA, the CDR3 is TGTGCCAGCAGTCCCGCGGGGAACTATGGCTACACCTTC.

The CDR3 region is CAISATSGRDPQETQYF. In DNA, the CDR3 is TGTGCCATCAGTGCCACTAGCGGGCGCGACCCCCAAGAGACCCAGTACTTC. The chain is built from TRBV10-3 and TRBJ2-5; 9 bases map to TRBD2. Germline CDR1 is ENHRY and CDR2 is SYGVKD. This CDR3 is 17 amino acids long. V was clipped by 4 bases and J by 1 base; unmatched bases: 10.

This clonotype was detected only a few times. This chain connects TRBV10-3 to TRBJ1-4; D unresolved. Trimming shortened V by 10 bases and J by 8 bases, and 17 bases separated the two germline ends. The CDR3 extends over 13 amino acids. Germline lookup yields CDR1 ENHRY and CDR2 SYGVKD. The CDR3 is CATSERQREKLFF. DNA for the CDR3: TGTGCCACGAGCGAACGGCAAAGAGAAAAACTGTTTTTT.

The table lists this clonotype with a few counts. V usage is TRBV6-2 or TRBV6-3 and J usage is TRBJ2-1, with 7 bases matching TRBD1. Germline V gene data show CDR1 as MNHEY and CDR2 as SVGEGT. V gave up 7 bases and J gave up 8 bases; unmatched junction bases: 14. The CDR3 runs 15 residues. For the CDR3, the DNA is TGTGCCAGCACCCATCGATTGACAGGGCGGGATGAGCAGTTCTTC. This translates into CASTHRLTGRDEQFF.

This rearrangement joins TRBV5-6 to TRBJ2-5; D call uncertain. The CDR3 has 15 residues. CDR1 and CDR2 from the germline V gene are SGHDT and YYEEEE. V was trimmed by 3 bases and J by 0 bases, leaving 12 bases between them. CDR3 sequence reads: CASSWPGRYQETQYF. As DNA, the CDR3 is TGTGCCAGCAGCTGGCCGGGTCGGTACCAAGAGACCCAGTACTTC.

The chain carries TRBV4-3 and TRBJ2-2; D is unresolved. CDR3 length: 16 amino acids. Between the trimmed V and J ends, which lost 0 bases and 0 bases, there was a span of 8 bases. CDR1 LGHNA and CDR2 YSLEER come from the germline V gene. This chain's CDR3 is CASSQETVPNTGELFF. The DNA of the CDR3 is TGCGCCAGCAGCCAAGAGACTGTACCGAACACCGGGGAGCTGTTTTTT.

The V and J genes are TRBV3-1 and TRBJ1-1, with TRBD1 identical over 7 bases. The CDR3 spans 18 residues. CDR1 is LGHDT and CDR2 is YNNKEL in the germline V gene (reference sequence). V shed 3 bases, J shed 1 base, and the junction held 14 bases outside the gene matches. CDR3 sequence reads: CASSQGPVRTGWNTEAFF. CDR3 nucleotide sequence: TGTGCCAGCAGCCAGGGTCCCGTTCGGACAGGCTGGAACACTGAAGCTTTCTTT.

At least ten counts were recorded for this clonotype. The chain carries TRBV20-1 and TRBJ2-7; maybe TRBD1 (6 bases). Deletions cut 1 base from V and 2 bases from J, with 12 bases between. CDR3 length equals 14 residues. CDR1 and CDR2 from the germline V gene are DFQATT and SNEGSKA (reference sequence). DNA of the CDR3: TGCAGTGCTAGAGGGATCAGGGGCCCCTACGAGCAGTACGTC. Its translation: CSARGIRGPYEQYV.

V is TRBV12-3 or TRBV12-4 and J is TRBJ1-5, with a possible D match to TRBD1 (6 bases). V was shortened by 6 bases and J by 3 bases, with 12 bases between the two germline ends. The CDR3 spans 14 residues. The CDR3 nucleotides read TGTGCCAGCAGCCGATGGGACAACAATCAGCCCCAGCATTTT. As protein: CASSRWDNNQPQHF.

This chain connects TRBV7-9 to TRBJ1-1, with TRBD1 identical over 9 bases. This CDR3 has 16 amino acids. V gave up 5 bases and J gave up 5 bases; unmatched junction bases: 12. Germline loops: CDR1 SEHNR, CDR2 FQNEAQ (reference sequence). The CDR3 bases are TGTGCCAGCAGCCGCGACCCGGGACAGGGAAAAACTGAAGCTTTCTTT. Translating gives CASSRDPGQGKTEAFF.

J is TRBJ2-7 and V is TRBV2; D perhaps matches TRBD1 (6 bases). The V gene's germline CDR1 is SNHLY and CDR2 FYNNEI. V shed 10 bases and J shed 0 bases, with 16 bases lying between them. The CDR3 is made up of 14 amino acids. The DNA for the CDR3 is TGTGCCACAGAGGACAGTCCTCTCTCCTACGAGCAGTACTTC. It translates to CATEDSPLSYEQYF.

This clonotype turned up a few times. The chain employs TRBV5-1 and TRBJ2-1; 9 nucleotides line up with TRBD1. CDR1 and CDR2 (germline): SGHRS, YFSETQ. The V and J ends lost 4 bases and 5 bases, in that order; junction bases with no gene match: 4. This CDR3 has 14 amino acids. The CDR3 nucleotides are TGCGCCAGCAGCGAGGGACAGGGCAACAATGAGCAGTTCTTC. Its translation: CASSEGQGNNEQFF.

This clonotype was counted a few times. The V call is TRBV6-6, the J call TRBJ2-3; D perhaps matches TRBD1 (6 bases). The ends were cut back, 6 bases at V and 2 bases at J, with 12 bases in the middle. From germline, CDR1 is MNHNY and CDR2 SVGAGI (reference sequence). The CDR3 extends over 14 amino acids. The CDR3 nucleotides read TGTGCCAGCAGCTTACAGGGTTTCACAGATACGCAGTATTTT. Protein: CASSLQGFTDTQYF.

This clonotype was counted ten times or more. The chain links TRBV5-1 to TRBJ2-3; D is perhaps TRBD2 (6 bases). The CDR3 runs 16 residues. The germline V and J ends were trimmed by 1 base and 0 bases, with 12 bases remaining between them. The germline V gene has CDR1 SGHRS and CDR2 YFSETQ. The CDR3 DNA is TGCGCCAGCAGCTTGCCTTTAGCGGCTAGCACAGATACGCAGTATTTT. Its protein product is CASSLPLAASTDTQYF. Full variable domain (rest looked up from reference TRBV5-1 and TRBJ2-3): KAGVTQTPRYLIKTRGQQVTLSCSPISGHRSVSWYQQTPGQGLQFLFEYFSETQRNKGNFPGRFSGRQFSNSRSEMNVSTLELGDSALYLCASSLPLAASTDTQYFGPGTRLTVL.

This clonotype was recorded a few times. The genes are TRBV7-2 and TRBJ2-3; no firm D call. V was cut by 3 bases and J by 3 bases, with 13 bases left in between. CDR1 and CDR2 (germline): SGHTA, FQGNSA. CDR3 length: 15 amino acids. CDR3 sequence reads: CASSLFAYRTDTQYF. The DNA of the CDR3 is TGTGCCAGCAGCTTGTTCGCTTACCGGACAGATACGCAGTATTTT.

This clonotype showed up just a few times. The chain has TRBV5-1 and TRBJ2-5; 9 nucleotides align to TRBD2. After removal of 0 bases from V and 3 bases from J, the junction contained 6 bases not matched to a gene. CDR1 and CDR2 (germline): SGHRS, YFSETQ. CDR3 length: 16 residues. The CDR3 DNA follows: TGCGCCAGCAGCTTGGGACTAGCGGACGTAAAAGAGACCCAGTACTTC. Residues: CASSLGLADVKETQYF.

There are many counts of this clonotype. The chain combines TRBV12-3 or TRBV12-4 with TRBJ1-5; maybe TRBD1 (6 bases). CDR3 length: 14 amino acids. V was trimmed by 6 bases and J by 4 bases, leaving 13 bases between them. CDR3 nucleotide sequence: TGTGCCAGCAGCTCTCGGACAGAGAATCAGCCCCAGCATTTT. Translating it yields CASSSRTENQPQHF.